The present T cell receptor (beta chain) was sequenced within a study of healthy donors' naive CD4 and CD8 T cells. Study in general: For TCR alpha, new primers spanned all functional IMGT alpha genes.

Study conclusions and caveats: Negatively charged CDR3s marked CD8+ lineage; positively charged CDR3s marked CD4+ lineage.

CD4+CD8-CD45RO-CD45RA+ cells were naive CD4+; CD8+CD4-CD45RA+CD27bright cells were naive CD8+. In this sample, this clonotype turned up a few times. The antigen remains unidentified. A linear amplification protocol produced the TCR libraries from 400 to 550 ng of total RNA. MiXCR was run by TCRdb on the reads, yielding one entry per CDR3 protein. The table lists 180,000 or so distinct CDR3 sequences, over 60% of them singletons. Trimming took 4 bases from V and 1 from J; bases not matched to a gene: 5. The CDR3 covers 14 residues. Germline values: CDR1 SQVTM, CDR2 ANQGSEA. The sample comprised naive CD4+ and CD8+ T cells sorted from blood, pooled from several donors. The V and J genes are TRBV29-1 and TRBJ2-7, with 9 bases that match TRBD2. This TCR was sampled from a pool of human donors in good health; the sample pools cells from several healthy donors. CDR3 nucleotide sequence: TGCAGCGTTGTAGGGGCGGGAGGGTCCTACGAGCAGTACTTC. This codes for CSVVGAGGSYEQYF.